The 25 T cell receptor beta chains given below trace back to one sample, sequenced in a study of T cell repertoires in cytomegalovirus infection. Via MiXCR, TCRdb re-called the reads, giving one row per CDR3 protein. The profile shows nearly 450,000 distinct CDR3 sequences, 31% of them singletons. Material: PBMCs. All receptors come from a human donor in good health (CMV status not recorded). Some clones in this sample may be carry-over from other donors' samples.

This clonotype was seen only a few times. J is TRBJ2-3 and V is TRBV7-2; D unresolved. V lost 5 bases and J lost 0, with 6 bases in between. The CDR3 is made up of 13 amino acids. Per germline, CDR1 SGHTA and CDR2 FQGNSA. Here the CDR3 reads CASSVESTDTQYF. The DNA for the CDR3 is TGTGCCAGCAGCGTCGAAAGCACAGATACGCAGTATTTT.

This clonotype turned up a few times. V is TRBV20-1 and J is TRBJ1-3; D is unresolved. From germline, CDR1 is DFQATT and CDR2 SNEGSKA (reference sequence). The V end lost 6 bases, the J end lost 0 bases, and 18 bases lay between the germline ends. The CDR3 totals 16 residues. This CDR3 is CSARPEGRSSGNTIYF. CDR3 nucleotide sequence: TGCAGTGCAAGACCAGAAGGGCGTAGCTCTGGAAACACCATATATTTT.

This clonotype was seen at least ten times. The CDR3 is CASSLGGLAGVDNEQFF. In DNA, the CDR3 is TGTGCCAGCAGCTTAGGGGGACTAGCGGGGGTGGACAATGAGCAGTTCTTC. V is TRBV7-2 and J is TRBJ2-1, with 14 bases aligning to TRBD2. The V and J ends lost 1 base and 5 bases, in that order; junction bases with no gene match: 4. CDR3 length: 17 residues. CDR1 is SGHTA and CDR2 is FQGNSA in the germline V gene.

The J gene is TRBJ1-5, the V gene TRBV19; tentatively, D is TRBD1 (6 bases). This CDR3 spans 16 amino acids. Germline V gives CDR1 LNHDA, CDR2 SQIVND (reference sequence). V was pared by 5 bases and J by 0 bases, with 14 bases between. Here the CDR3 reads CASSSFQGSSNQPQHF. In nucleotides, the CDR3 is TGTGCCAGTAGTTCCTTTCAGGGGAGTAGCAATCAGCCCCAGCATTTT.

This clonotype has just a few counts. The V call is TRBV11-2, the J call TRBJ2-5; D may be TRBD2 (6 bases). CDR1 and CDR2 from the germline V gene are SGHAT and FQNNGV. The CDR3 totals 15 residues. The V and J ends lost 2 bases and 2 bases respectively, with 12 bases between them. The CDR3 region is CASSLTRDFQETQYF. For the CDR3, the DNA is TGTGCCAGCAGCTTAACCCGGGACTTTCAAGAGACCCAGTACTTC.

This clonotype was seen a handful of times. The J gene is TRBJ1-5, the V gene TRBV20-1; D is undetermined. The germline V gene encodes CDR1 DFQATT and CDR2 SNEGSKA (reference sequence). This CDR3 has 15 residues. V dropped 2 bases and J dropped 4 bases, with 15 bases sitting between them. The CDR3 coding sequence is TGCAGTGCTAGACCTCGAGGCACATGGAATCAGCCCCAGCATTTT. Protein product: CSARPRGTWNQPQHF.

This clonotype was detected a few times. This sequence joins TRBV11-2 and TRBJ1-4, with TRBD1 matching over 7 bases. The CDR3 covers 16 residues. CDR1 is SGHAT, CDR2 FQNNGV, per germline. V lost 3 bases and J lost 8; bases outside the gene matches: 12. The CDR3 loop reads CASSFDRASPGEKLFF. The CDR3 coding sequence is TGTGCCAGCAGCTTTGACAGGGCCAGTCCAGGGGAAAAACTGTTTTTT.

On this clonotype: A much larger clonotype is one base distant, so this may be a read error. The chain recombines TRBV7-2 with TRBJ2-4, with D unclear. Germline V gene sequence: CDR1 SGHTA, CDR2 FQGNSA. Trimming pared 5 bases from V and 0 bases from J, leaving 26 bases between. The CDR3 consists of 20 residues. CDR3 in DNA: TGTGCCAGCAGCCACCAGATCGCCAGTGAGGCCAATCTAGCCAAAAACATTCAGTACTTC. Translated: CASSHQIASEANLAKNIQYF. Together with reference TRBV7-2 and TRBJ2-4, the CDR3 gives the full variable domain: GAGVSQSPSNKVTEKGKDVELRCDPISGHTALYWYRQSLGQGLEFLIYFQGNSAPDKSGLPSDRFSAERTGGSVSTLTIQRTQQEDSAVYLCASSHQIASEANLAKNIQYFGAGTRLSVL.

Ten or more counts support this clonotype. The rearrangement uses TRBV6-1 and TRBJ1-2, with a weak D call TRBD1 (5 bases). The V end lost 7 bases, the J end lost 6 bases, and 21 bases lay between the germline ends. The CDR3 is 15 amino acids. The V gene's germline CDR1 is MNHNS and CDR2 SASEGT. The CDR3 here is CASTRDVRGLDGYTF. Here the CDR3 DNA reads TGTGCCAGCACCCGGGACGTTCGGGGACTCGATGGCTACACCTTC.

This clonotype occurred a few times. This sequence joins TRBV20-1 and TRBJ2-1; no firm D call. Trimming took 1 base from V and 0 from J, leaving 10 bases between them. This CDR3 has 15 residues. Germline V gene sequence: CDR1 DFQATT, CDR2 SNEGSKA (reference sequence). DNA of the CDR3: TGCAGTGCTAGAGGTGGGTCCGGCTCCTACAATGAGCAGTTCTTC. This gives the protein CSARGGSGSYNEQFF.

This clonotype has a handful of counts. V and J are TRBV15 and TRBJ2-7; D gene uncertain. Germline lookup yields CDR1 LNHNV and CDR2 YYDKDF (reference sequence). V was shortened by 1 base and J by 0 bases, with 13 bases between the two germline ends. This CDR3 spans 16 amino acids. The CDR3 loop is CATSRVPRPDSYEQYF. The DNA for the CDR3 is TGTGCCACCAGCAGAGTGCCCAGACCCGACTCCTACGAGCAGTACTTC.

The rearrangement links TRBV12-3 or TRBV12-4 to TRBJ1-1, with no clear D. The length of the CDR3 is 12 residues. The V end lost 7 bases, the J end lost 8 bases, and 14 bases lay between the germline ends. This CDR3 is CASTLRGIEAFF. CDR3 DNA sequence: TGTGCCAGCACCTTACGCGGTATAGAAGCTTTCTTT.

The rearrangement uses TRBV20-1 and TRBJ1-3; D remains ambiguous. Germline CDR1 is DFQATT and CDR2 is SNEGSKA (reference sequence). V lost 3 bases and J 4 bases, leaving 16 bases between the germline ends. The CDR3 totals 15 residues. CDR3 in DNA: TGCAGTGCTAGTGGGCCCGAACCTATAGGAAACACCATATATTTT. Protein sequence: CSASGPEPIGNTIYF.

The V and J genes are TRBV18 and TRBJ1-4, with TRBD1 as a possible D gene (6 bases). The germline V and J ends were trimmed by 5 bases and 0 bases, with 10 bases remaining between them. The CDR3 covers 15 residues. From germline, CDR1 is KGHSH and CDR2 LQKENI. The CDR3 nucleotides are TGTGCCAGCTCAACCAACAGGGCAACTAATGAAAAACTGTTTTTT. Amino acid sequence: CASSTNRATNEKLFF.

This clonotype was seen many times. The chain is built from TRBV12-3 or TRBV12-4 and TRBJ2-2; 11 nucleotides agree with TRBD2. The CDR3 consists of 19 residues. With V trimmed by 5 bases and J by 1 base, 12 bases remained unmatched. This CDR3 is CASSHLLTSGGMNTGELFF. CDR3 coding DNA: TGTGCCAGCAGTCACTTACTAACTAGCGGGGGAATGAACACCGGGGAGCTGTTTTTT.

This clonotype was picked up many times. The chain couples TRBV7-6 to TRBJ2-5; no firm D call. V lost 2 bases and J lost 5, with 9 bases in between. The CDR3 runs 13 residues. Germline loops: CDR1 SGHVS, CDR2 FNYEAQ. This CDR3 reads CASSLRPRETQYF. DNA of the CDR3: TGTGCCAGCAGCTTAAGGCCTCGGGAGACCCAGTACTTC.

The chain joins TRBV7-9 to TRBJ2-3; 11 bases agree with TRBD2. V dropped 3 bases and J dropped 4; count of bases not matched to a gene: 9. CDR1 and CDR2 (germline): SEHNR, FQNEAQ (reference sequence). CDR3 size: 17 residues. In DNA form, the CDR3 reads TGTGCCAGCAGCTTCAACCCCGTAGCGGGGGGGCCAGATACGCAGTATTTT. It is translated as CASSFNPVAGGPDTQYF.

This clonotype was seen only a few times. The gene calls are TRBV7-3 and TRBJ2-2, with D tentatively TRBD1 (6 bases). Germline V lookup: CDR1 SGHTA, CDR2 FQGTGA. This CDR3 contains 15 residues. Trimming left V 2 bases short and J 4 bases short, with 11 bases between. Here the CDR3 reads CASSLQGSGTGELFF. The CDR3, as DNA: TGTGCCAGCAGCTTACAGGGGTCAGGCACCGGGGAGCTGTTTTTT. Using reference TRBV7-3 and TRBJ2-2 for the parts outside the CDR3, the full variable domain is GAGVSQTPSNKVTEKGKYVELRCDPISGHTALYWYRQSLGQGPEFLIYFQGTGAADDSGLPNDRFFAVRPEGSVSTLKIQRTERGDSAVYLCASSLQGSGTGELFFGEGSRLTVL.

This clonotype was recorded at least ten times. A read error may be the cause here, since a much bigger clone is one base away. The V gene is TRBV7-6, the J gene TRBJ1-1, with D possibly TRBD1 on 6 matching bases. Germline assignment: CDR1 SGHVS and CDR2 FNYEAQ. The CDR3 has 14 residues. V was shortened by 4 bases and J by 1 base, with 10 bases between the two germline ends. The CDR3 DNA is TGTGCCAGCAGCTCCGGGACACCGAACACTGAAGCTTTCTTT. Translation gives CASSSGTPNTEAFF.

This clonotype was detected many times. The CDR3 DNA reads TGTGCCAGCAGTTTACAGGTATACACTGAAGCTTTCTTT. Translating it yields CASSLQVYTEAFF. The chain joins TRBV12-3 or TRBV12-4 to TRBJ1-1; D not resolved. The CDR3 spans 13 residues. V lost 2 bases, J lost 3 bases, and 7 bases lay in between.

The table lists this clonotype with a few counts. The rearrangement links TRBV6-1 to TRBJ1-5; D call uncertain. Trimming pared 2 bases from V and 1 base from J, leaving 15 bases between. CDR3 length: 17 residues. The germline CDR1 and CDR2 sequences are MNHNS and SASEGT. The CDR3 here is CASSENYRFGSNQPQHF. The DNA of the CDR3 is TGTGCCAGCAGTGAAAATTACAGATTTGGGAGCAATCAGCCCCAGCATTTT.

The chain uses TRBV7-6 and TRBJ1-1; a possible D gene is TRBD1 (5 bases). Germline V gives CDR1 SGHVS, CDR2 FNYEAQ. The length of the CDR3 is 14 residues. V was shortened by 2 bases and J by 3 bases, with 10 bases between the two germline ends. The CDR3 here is CASSLSWGHTEAFF. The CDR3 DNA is TGTGCCAGCAGCTTATCCTGGGGACACACTGAAGCTTTCTTT.

The DNA of the CDR3 is TGTGCCATCAGTAATCCATGGAAGGGGACCGGGGAGCTGTTTTTT. It translates to CAISNPWKGTGELFF. The V call is TRBV10-3, the J call TRBJ2-2, with TRBD1 as a possible D gene (5 bases). Per germline, CDR1 ENHRY and CDR2 SYGVKD. V gave up 5 bases and J gave up 5 bases, with 15 bases separating them. This CDR3 has 15 residues.

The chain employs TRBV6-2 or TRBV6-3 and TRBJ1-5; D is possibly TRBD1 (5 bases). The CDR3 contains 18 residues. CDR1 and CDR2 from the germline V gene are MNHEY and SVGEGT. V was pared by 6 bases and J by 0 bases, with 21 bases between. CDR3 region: CASSPPSGADYSNQPQHF. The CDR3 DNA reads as TGTGCCAGCAGCCCACCGTCTGGGGCTGACTATAGCAATCAGCCCCAGCATTTT.

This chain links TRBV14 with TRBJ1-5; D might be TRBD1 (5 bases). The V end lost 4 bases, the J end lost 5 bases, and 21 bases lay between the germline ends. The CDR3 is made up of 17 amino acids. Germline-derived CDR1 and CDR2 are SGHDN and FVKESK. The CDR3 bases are TGTGCCAGCAGCCCGTCCTTTTATAGGAAGGGGCATCAGCCCCAGCATTTT. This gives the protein CASSPSFYRKGHQPQHF.